A selection of T cell receptor beta chains follows, all from one sample in a study of CD8+CD57+ T cells in acquired aplastic anemia. TCRdb independently ran MiXCR on the reads; one entry per CDR3 protein. The table shows about 200,000 distinct CDR3 sequences, with around 50% occurring only once. Sequenced input: sorted CD4+, CD8+, or CD8+CD57+ T cells (not recorded which) from PBMCs. These receptors all come from a human donor with aplastic anemia. Both conserved end residues are trimmed from each CDR3. The order of the fields is J gene, V gene, CDR3 protein.

>TRBJ1-3|TRBV19
ASRRDEHGYTIY
>TRBJ2-7|TRBV12-3/TRBV12-4
ASRATSGRLGEQY
>TRBJ1-2|TRBV5-1
ASSSLPTPGQGDGYT
>TRBJ1-3|TRBV7-9
ASSPTTAGSGNTIY
>TRBJ2-3|TRBV5-1
ASSLGVRMGTDTQY
>TRBJ1-5|TRBV27
ASSFRLASTGSNQPQH
>TRBJ2-3|TRBV10-3
ASSPFSGATPDTQY
>TRBJ1-5|TRBV6-2/TRBV6-3
ASRRSTGESRPQH
>TRBJ2-3|TRBV25-1
ASSESVGTDTQY
>TRBJ2-7|TRBV19
ASSKAGQGGVEQY
>TRBJ1-1|TRBV6-6
ASNTPTASRHTEAF
>TRBJ1-6|TRBV5-1
ASSARTGPYNSPLH
>TRBJ2-5|TRBV5-1
ASSSFSGGGLETQY
>TRBJ2-7|TRBV9
ALPPSGGSYEQY
>TRBJ2-1|TRBV2
ASMPGQTHNEQF
>TRBJ2-7|TRBV7-3
ASSLVVGQQTYEQY
>TRBJ2-7|TRBV5-1
ASSLVGTGSYEQY
>TRBJ1-1|TRBV14
ASSRGSNTEAF
>TRBJ1-6|TRBV7-2
ASSRTTGLKNSPLH
>TRBJ1-6|TRBV9
ASSVDGGGNSPLH
>TRBJ1-4|TRBV20-1
SARTGRDEKLF
>TRBJ1-5|TRBV5-6
ASSQNGQGNQPQH